The clone carrying this T cell receptor beta chain showed up just once. This specimen comes from a study of blood T cell repertoires in COVID-19. Measured with immunoSEQ multiplex PCR; TCRdb has only the in-frame clones, and not every one. Of 150,000 or so clones listed, 80% to 90% are singletons. From germline, CDR1 is SEHNR and CDR2 FQNEAQ (reference sequence). V was clipped by 6 bases and J by 7 bases; unmatched bases: 14. This CDR3 spans 17 amino acids. The sequencing sample was made of peripheral blood. This sequence was found in a man aged 55 to 69 with acute or convalescent COVID-19. The chain couples TRBV7-9 to TRBJ1-5; 11 nucleotides align to TRBD1. The CDR3 sequence is CASRSPGQGDSGQPQHF. The CDR3 coding sequence is TGTGCCAGCAGGAGCCCGGGACAGGGGGATTCAGGGCAGCCCCAGCATTTT. The full variable domain, rest sourced from reference TRBV7-9 and TRBJ1-5, is DTGVSQNPRHKITKRGQNVTFRCDPISEHNRLYWYRQTLGQGPEFLTYFQNEAQLEKSRLLSDRFSAERPKGSFSTLEIQRTEQGDSAMYLCASRSPGQGDSGQPQHFGDGTRLSIL.